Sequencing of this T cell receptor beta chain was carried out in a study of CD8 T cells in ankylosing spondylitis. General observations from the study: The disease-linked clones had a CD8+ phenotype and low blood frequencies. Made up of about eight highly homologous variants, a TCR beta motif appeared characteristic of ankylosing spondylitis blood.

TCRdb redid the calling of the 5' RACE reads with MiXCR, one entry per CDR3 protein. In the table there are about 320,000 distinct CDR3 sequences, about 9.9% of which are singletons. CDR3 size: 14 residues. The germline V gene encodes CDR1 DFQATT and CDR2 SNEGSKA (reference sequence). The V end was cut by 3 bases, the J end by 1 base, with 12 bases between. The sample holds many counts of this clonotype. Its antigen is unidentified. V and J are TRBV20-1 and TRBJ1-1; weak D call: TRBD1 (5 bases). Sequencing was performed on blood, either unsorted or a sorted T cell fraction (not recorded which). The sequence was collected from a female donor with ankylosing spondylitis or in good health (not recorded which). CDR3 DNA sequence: TGCAGTGCTAGCGTTGGGGGAAAGAACACTGAAGCTTTCTTT. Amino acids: CSASVGGKNTEAFF.